This TCR beta chain comes out of a study of a mutant IDH1 vaccine in newly diagnosed glioma. Sequencing was performed with immunoSEQ multiplex PCR; in TCRdb, only in-frame clones are kept and a portion is missing. Among about 66,000 clones, approximately 86% were seen once, and the ten largest hold 2.9%. This clone came up a few times. Time point denoted: baseline, week 1 (first vaccination visit). The treatment was: pre-vaccination baseline after standard-of-care therapy. This CDR3 region has 14 residues. V dropped 7 bases and J dropped 10 bases, with 20 bases sitting between them. Germline V gives CDR1 MNHNS, CDR2 SASEGT.

The starting material was PBMCs, obtained from a glioma patient treated with radiotherapy, temozolomide or both. The source is a man aged 25 to 40 with glioma. The rearrangement joins TRBV6-1 to TRBJ1-5, with D unclear. CDR3: CASMGSGSLQPQHF. DNA for the CDR3: TGTGCCAGCATGGGTTCCGGGTCGCTCCAACCCCAGCATTTT.